This T cell receptor beta chain was captured by sequencing in a study of cytomegalovirus exposure and HLA in healthy donors. Per the germline V gene, CDR1 is SSHAT and CDR2 is FNYEAQ (reference sequence). This CDR3 spans 15 amino acids. The trim removed 11 bases at V and 2 bases at J, leaving 12 bases unmatched. This PCR relied on a set of 60 Vbeta primers and 13 Jbeta primers. Assay used: immunoSEQ multiplex PCR; TCRdb lists only in-frame clones, some missing. Among tens of thousands of clones, 70% to 80% were seen once, and the ten largest hold around 3.3%. Sequencing was carried out using PBMCs. The chain recombines TRBV7-7 with TRBJ2-7, with 10 bases matching TRBD1. The sequence came from a woman aged 25-40 years in good health and CMV-seronegative. CDR3 region: CAGGGVGQGTYEQYF. The CDR3 bases are TGTGCCGGAGGAGGCGTGGGACAGGGGACCTACGAGCAGTACTTC.